The next 21 T cell receptor beta chains were all read from a single sample in a study of CD8 T cells in Susac syndrome. Random hexamers were used to reverse transcribe an amount of roughly 0.5 to 1 ug RNA. TCRdb redid the calling of the immunoSEQ multiplex PCR reads with MiXCR, one entry per CDR3 protein. Altogether a few hundred thousand distinct CDR3 sequences are present, just under 95% being singletons, with the ten largest covering 0.082%. The sample was CD4+ T cells from PBMCs. Receptors were obtained from a human donor with multiple sclerosis.

The CDR3 is CSVYSQGYEQFF. CDR3 coding DNA: TGCAGCGTTTACTCACAGGGGTATGAGCAGTTCTTC. J is TRBJ2-1 and V is TRBV29-1, with 7 bases identical to TRBD1. Germline V gene sequence: CDR1 SQVTM, CDR2 ANQGSEA. The CDR3 length is 12 residues. V gave up 5 bases and J gave up 8 bases; unmatched junction bases: 6.

This chain joins TRBV19 and TRBJ2-7; 10 bases map to TRBD1. Germline V gene sequence: CDR1 LNHDA, CDR2 SQIVND (reference sequence). The junction had 7 bases not matched to a gene; V was cut back by 5 bases and J by 6 bases. This CDR3 region has 14 residues. The DNA of the CDR3 is TGTGCCAGTAGTCCCACTCGGACAGGGGGCGAGCAGTACGTC. It translates to CASSPTRTGGEQYV.

The chain links TRBV12-3 or TRBV12-4 to TRBJ2-6; D remains unclear. CDR3 size: 16 residues. Between the trimmed V and J ends, which lost 1 base and 2 bases, there was a span of 9 bases. In DNA form, the CDR3 reads TGTGCCAGCAGTTTAGGATCAAGCACTGGGGCCAACGTCCTGACTTTC. This sequence encodes CASSLGSSTGANVLTF.

V and J are TRBV20-1 and TRBJ2-3; D is possibly TRBD2 (6 bases). Trimming stripped 7 bases from V and 2 bases from J, with 25 bases between. The CDR3 has 17 amino acids. Germline V gene sequence: CDR1 DFQATT, CDR2 SNEGSKA (reference sequence). The CDR3 nucleotides read TGCAGTGTCCCAAACCTGGGGGGATCGGAATCCACAGATACGCAGTATTTT. This sequence encodes CSVPNLGGSESTDTQYF.

The V call is TRBV5-1, the J call TRBJ2-3; D not certain. V gave up 3 bases and J gave up 2 bases, with 10 bases separating them. This CDR3 comprises 14 residues. CDR1 is SGHRS, CDR2 YFSETQ, per germline. The CDR3 sequence is CASSSAADTDTQYF. The CDR3 DNA reads as TGCGCCAGCAGCTCGGCAGCCGACACAGATACGCAGTATTTT.

The rearrangement joins TRBV5-4 to TRBJ1-1; maybe TRBD1 (5 bases). The CDR3 loop spans 16 amino acids. CDR1 and CDR2 (germline): SGHNT, YYREEE (reference sequence). V was pared by 4 bases and J by 1 base, with 17 bases between. The CDR3 sequence is CASSPPPITGNTEAFF. The CDR3 nucleotides are TGTGCCAGCAGCCCCCCCCCTATCACAGGGAACACTGAAGCTTTCTTT.

The chain is built from TRBV5-1 and TRBJ1-2; no reliable D call. Trimming pared 8 bases from V and 10 bases from J, leaving 12 bases between. Germline V gives CDR1 SGHRS, CDR2 YFSETQ. This CDR3 contains 10 residues. The CDR3 is CASFPPDYTF. In DNA, the CDR3 is TGCGCCAGTTTCCCCCCCGACTACACCTTC.

The chain is built from TRBV20-1 and TRBJ2-1; D is ambiguous. CDR1 is DFQATT and CDR2 is SNEGSKA in the germline V gene (reference sequence). The CDR3 loop spans 13 amino acids. Trimming left V 1 base short and J 2 bases short, with 6 bases between. The CDR3 DNA sequence: TGCAGTGCTAGAGGGTGGGCCTACAATGAGCAGTTCTTC. Translating it yields CSARGWAYNEQFF.

The chain has TRBV5-5 and TRBJ1-4; possible D gene TRBD1, 6 bases. V was pared by 4 bases and J by 5 bases, with 12 bases between. From germline, CDR1 is SGHKS and CDR2 YYEKEE (reference sequence). The CDR3 consists of 14 residues. CDR3 in amino acids: CASSMTGGNEKLFF. CDR3 sequence (DNA): TGTGCCAGCAGCATGACAGGAGGGAATGAAAAACTGTTTTTT.

The chain employs TRBV6-2 or TRBV6-3 and TRBJ2-7; D is unresolved. The CDR3 sequence is 14 residues long. V lost 0 bases and J lost 6, with 12 bases in between. Germline values: CDR1 MNHEY, CDR2 SVGEGT. The CDR3, as DNA: TGTGCCAGCAGTTACTCGTCACATTTGAGCGAGCAGTACGTC. As protein: CASSYSSHLSEQYV.

This clonotype was detected only once. This chain links TRBV9 with TRBJ2-5; TRBD1 agrees at 7 bases. The CDR3 consists of 16 residues. Looked up from germline, CDR1 is SGDLS and CDR2 is YYNGEE. The trim removed 2 bases at V and 1 base at J, leaving 8 bases unmatched. The CDR3 loop reads CASSVRTGFVQETQYF. As DNA, the CDR3 is TGTGCCAGCAGCGTGAGGACAGGTTTCGTCCAAGAGACCCAGTACTTC.

The J gene is TRBJ2-5, the V gene TRBV10-3, with a possible D match to TRBD1 (6 bases). The germline V gene encodes CDR1 ENHRY and CDR2 SYGVKD. The CDR3 extends over 13 amino acids. V was clipped by 1 base and J by 3 bases, with 6 bases between them. CDR3 in amino acids: CAISEWDKETQYF. CDR3 nucleotide sequence: TGTGCCATCAGTGAGTGGGACAAAGAGACCCAGTACTTC.

The gene calls are TRBV6-5 and TRBJ2-1; the match to TRBD2 covers 9 bases. The CDR3 is made up of 15 amino acids. Germline-derived CDR1 and CDR2 are MNHEY and SVGAGI. V dropped 0 bases and J dropped 12; count of bases not matched to a gene: 9. In DNA form, the CDR3 reads TGTGCCAGCAGTTACTCTGGACTAGCGACAGAAGGGCAGTTCTTC. Encoded protein: CASSYSGLATEGQFF.

The rearrangement joins TRBV5-6 to TRBJ1-2; no clear D. The CDR3 loop spans 15 amino acids. Per the germline V gene, CDR1 is SGHDT and CDR2 is YYEEEE. V lost 0 bases to trimming and J lost 4 bases, with 13 bases between them. The chain's CDR3 is CASSLVVVTLYGYTF. The CDR3 DNA reads TGTGCCAGCAGCTTGGTGGTTGTCACACTCTATGGCTACACCTTC.

The chain couples TRBV19 to TRBJ2-1; possibly TRBD2 for D (6 bases). The V end lost 6 bases, the J end lost 9 bases, and 15 bases lay between the germline ends. This CDR3 has 13 amino acids. Germline V lookup: CDR1 LNHDA, CDR2 SQIVND (reference sequence). DNA for the CDR3: TGTGCCAGTAGGTCGAACCCAGCGGGTGAGCAGTTCTTC. As protein: CASRSNPAGEQFF.

The chain employs TRBV20-1 and TRBJ1-1, with D possibly being TRBD1 (5 bases). Germline-derived CDR1 and CDR2 are DFQATT and SNEGSKA (reference sequence). The V end lost 5 bases, the J end lost 2 bases, and 15 bases lay between the germline ends. CDR3 length: 14 residues. The CDR3 sequence is CSASFRGPNTEAFF. The DNA of the CDR3 is TGCAGTGCTTCTTTCCGGGGCCCAAACACTGAAGCTTTCTTT.

The gene calls are TRBV12-3 or TRBV12-4 and TRBJ1-6; perhaps TRBD1 as D (5 bases). Trimming shortened V by 9 bases and J by 9 bases, and 21 bases separated the two germline ends. The length of the CDR3 is 15 residues. The CDR3 DNA reads TGTGCCAGTAAAAACCTTTTGGAGGGGACTTCACCCCTCCACTTT. The encoded protein is CASKNLLEGTSPLHF.

The rearrangement joins TRBV20-1 to TRBJ2-1; D unresolved. The V end was cut by 7 bases, the J end by 6 bases, with 16 bases between. Germline lookup yields CDR1 DFQATT and CDR2 SNEGSKA (reference sequence). This CDR3 comprises 13 residues. CDR3 sequence reads: CSVTMGRPNEQFF. CDR3 bases: TGCAGTGTCACTATGGGCAGACCCAATGAGCAGTTCTTC.

The chain combines TRBV7-8 with TRBJ1-5; tentatively, D is TRBD1 (6 bases). The V and J ends lost 5 bases and 4 bases respectively, with 12 bases between them. This CDR3 has 14 amino acids. In germline, CDR1 is SGHVS, CDR2 FQNEAQ. The CDR3 DNA reads TGTGCCAGCAGCCAAGGGGGGGCGAATCAGCCCCAGCATTTT. Protein product: CASSQGGANQPQHF.

V and J are TRBV7-8 and TRBJ2-3; D not certain. The length of the CDR3 is 14 residues. V lost 4 bases and J lost 4, with 12 bases in between. Germline lookup yields CDR1 SGHVS and CDR2 FQNEAQ. The CDR3 coding sequence is TGTGCCAGCAGCTCGAACCGTGGTGCAGATACGCAGTATTTT. It encodes CASSSNRGADTQYF. Filled out from reference TRBV7-8 and TRBJ2-3, the complete variable domain reads GAGVSQSPRYKVAKRGQDVALRCDPISGHVSLFWYQQALGQGPEFLTYFQNEAQLDKSGLPSDRFFAERPEGSVSTLKIQRTQQEDSAVYLCASSSNRGADTQYFGPGTRLTVL.

The chain joins TRBV19 to TRBJ1-5; no firm D call. V was shortened by 5 bases and J by 6 bases, with 8 bases between the two germline ends. Germline CDR1 LNHDA, CDR2 SQIVND (reference sequence). This CDR3 region has 12 residues. The CDR3 DNA reads as TGTGCCAGTAGTGAAAGGAGTCAGCCCCAGCATTTT. As protein: CASSERSQPQHF.